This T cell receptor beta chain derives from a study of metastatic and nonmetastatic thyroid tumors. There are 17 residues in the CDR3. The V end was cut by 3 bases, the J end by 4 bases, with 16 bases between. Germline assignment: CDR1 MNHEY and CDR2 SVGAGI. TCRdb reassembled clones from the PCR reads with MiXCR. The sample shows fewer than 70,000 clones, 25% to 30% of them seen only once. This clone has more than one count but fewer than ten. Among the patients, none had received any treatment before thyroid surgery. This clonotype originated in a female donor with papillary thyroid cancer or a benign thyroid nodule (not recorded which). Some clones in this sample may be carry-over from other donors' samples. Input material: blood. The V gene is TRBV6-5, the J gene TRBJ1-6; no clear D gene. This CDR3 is CASSYAFPRSYNSPLHF. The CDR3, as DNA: TGTGCCAGCAGTTATGCATTCCCGAGAAGTTATAATTCACCCCTCCACTTT.